The 14 T cell receptor beta chains below were found in one sample sequenced in a study of CD8+CD57+ T cells in acquired aplastic anemia. By flow cytometry, patients selected for sequencing had shown an expansion of CD8+CD57+ cells. The study profiled TCR beta VDJ and CDR3 using genomic DNA as template. Using its own MiXCR run on the reads, TCRdb lists one record per CDR3 protein. This table has about 160,000 distinct CDR3 sequences, around half appearing once. The material sequenced was sorted CD4+, CD8+, or CD8+CD57+ T cells (not recorded which) from PBMCs. All receptors derive from a human donor with aplastic anemia.

This clonotype appeared many times. The V gene is TRBV5-1, the J gene TRBJ1-1; maybe TRBD1 (5 bases). There are 12 residues in the CDR3. Germline V CDR1 and CDR2: SGHRS, YFSETQ. V was cut by 1 base and J by 10 bases, with 11 bases left in between. CDR3 coding DNA: TGCGCCAGCAGCTTGTGGGGCGAGGGAGCTTTCTTT. It translates to CASSLWGEGAFF.

This clonotype was observed a handful of times. The gene calls are TRBV29-1 and TRBJ2-7; D remains ambiguous. V gave up 1 base and J gave up 7 bases, with 14 bases separating them. The CDR3 consists of 13 residues. Germline V gene sequence: CDR1 SQVTM, CDR2 ANQGSEA. The CDR3 region has the DNA TGCAGCGTTGAAGGGGCCGGAAAGGCAGAGCAGTACTTC. It specifies CSVEGAGKAEQYF.

J is TRBJ1-2 and V is TRBV29-1, with 8 bases aligning to TRBD1. The V gene end was trimmed by 5 bases and the J gene end by 4 bases; junction bases not matched to a gene: 6. In germline, CDR1 is SQVTM, CDR2 ANQGSEA. The CDR3 is made up of 13 amino acids. This CDR3 is CSVRQDRAYGYTF. The CDR3 coding sequence is TGCAGCGTTCGCCAGGACAGGGCCTATGGCTACACCTTC.

The J gene is TRBJ1-5, the V gene TRBV6-1, with D perhaps TRBD1 (5 bases). Germline CDR1 and CDR2: MNHNS and SASEGT. The ends were cut back, 6 bases at V and 2 bases at J, with 20 bases in the middle. This CDR3 comprises 17 residues. The CDR3 DNA reads TGTGCCAGCAGCCCTTATGAGGGGCCCTTCGGCAATCAGCCCCAGCATTTT. Translating it yields CASSPYEGPFGNQPQHF.

The J gene is TRBJ2-7, the V gene TRBV9; 9 positions match TRBD2. Germline V lookup: CDR1 SGDLS, CDR2 YYNGEE. The ends lost 3 bases at V and 3 bases at J; junction bases unmatched: 10. This CDR3 region has 16 residues. The CDR3 DNA follows: TGTGCCAGCAGCGAGATAGCGGGGGCCGAGCGCTACGAGCAGTACTTC. Translating it yields CASSEIAGAERYEQYF.

This clonotype was detected ten times or more. This sequence joins TRBV2 and TRBJ2-7; 7 bases agree with TRBD1. The V gene's germline CDR1 is SNHLY and CDR2 FYNNEI. With V trimmed by 9 bases and J by 0 bases, 2 bases remained unmatched. This CDR3 is built from 12 residues. CDR3 nucleotides: TGTGCCAGACGGGACAGCTCCTACGAGCAGTACTTC. It is translated as CARRDSSYEQYF.

The rearrangement uses TRBV2 and TRBJ2-5; D is possibly TRBD1 or TRBD2 (6 bases each). Germline V gives CDR1 SNHLY, CDR2 FYNNEI. The CDR3 has 13 residues. Deletions cut 4 bases from V and 4 bases from J, with 10 bases between. CDR3 amino acids: CASSGGGLETQYF. The CDR3, as DNA: TGTGCCAGCAGTGGAGGGGGACTAGAGACCCAGTACTTC.

This chain uses TRBV29-1 with TRBJ1-2; D is possibly TRBD1 (6 bases). The CDR3 consists of 15 residues. The V end was cut by 8 bases, the J end by 6 bases, with 25 bases between. CDR1 is SQVTM and CDR2 is ANQGSEA in the germline V gene. The CDR3 loop is CSSLSGATGQDGYTF. In DNA form, the CDR3 reads TGCAGCTCCCTATCGGGGGCGACGGGGCAAGATGGCTACACCTTC.

V usage is TRBV19 and J usage is TRBJ2-7, with TRBD2 matching 12 bases. The germline V gene has CDR1 LNHDA and CDR2 SQIVND (reference sequence). The V and J ends lost 9 bases and 3 bases, in that order; junction bases with no gene match: 9. The CDR3 has 15 residues. DNA for the CDR3: TGTGCCAGCAGACCCCCTAGCGGGAGGGTCTACGAGCAGTACTTC. Protein: CASRPPSGRVYEQYF.

This clonotype appeared once. The chain recombines TRBV29-1 with TRBJ1-2; D gene unclear. Germline-derived CDR1 and CDR2 are SQVTM and ANQGSEA. The germline V and J ends were trimmed by 5 bases and 7 bases, with 8 bases remaining between them. The CDR3 loop spans 10 amino acids. For the CDR3, the DNA is TGCAGCGTTCTAGGTAGTGGCTACACCTTC. Protein: CSVLGSGYTF.

The chain is built from TRBV4-3 and TRBJ2-5, with 8 bases fitting TRBD2. Per the germline V gene, CDR1 is LGHNA and CDR2 is YSLEER. There are 15 residues in the CDR3. J lost 1 base, V lost 0 bases, and 1 base had no gene match. The CDR3 coding sequence is TGCGCCAGCAGCCAAGATCGGGGGGGCCAAGAGACCCAGTACTTC. It is translated as CASSQDRGGQETQYF.

This clonotype was detected many times. V and J are TRBV6-1 and TRBJ2-5, with D possibly being TRBD1 or TRBD2 (5 bases each). This CDR3 contains 14 residues. V lost 3 bases and J 4 bases, leaving 12 bases between the germline ends. Germline-derived CDR1 and CDR2 are MNHNS and SASEGT. CDR3 nucleotide sequence: TGTGCCAGCAGTGATTTCGGGGCGGGAGAGACCCAGTACTTC. It translates to CASSDFGAGETQYF.

The chain employs TRBV12-5 and TRBJ2-3; tentative D call: TRBD2 (6 bases). The germline V and J ends were trimmed by 5 bases and 0 bases, with 12 bases remaining between them. Germline values: CDR1 LGHNT, CDR2 FRNRAP. The CDR3 contains 15 residues. CDR3 sequence reads: CASGPGVLSTDTQYF. The CDR3 bases are TGTGCTAGTGGTCCGGGGGTGTTGAGCACAGATACGCAGTATTTT.

The V gene is TRBV11-1, the J gene TRBJ2-2, with D tentatively TRBD1 or TRBD2 (5 bases each). V was cut by 1 base and J by 5 bases, with 14 bases left in between. Germline CDR1 reads SGHAT; CDR2 reads FQDESV (reference sequence). The CDR3 length is 16 residues. This CDR3 reads CASSLGDHPSTGELFF. Here the CDR3 DNA reads TGTGCCAGCAGCTTAGGGGACCATCCCAGTACCGGGGAGCTGTTTTTT.